These 11 T cell receptor beta chains originate from one sample sequenced in a study of T cell repertoires in cytomegalovirus infection. In TCRdb, the reads were re-called with MiXCR into one record per CDR3 protein. The repertoire has 150,000 to 200,000 distinct CDR3 sequences, roughly 28% of them found once; the top ten carry approximately 30%. Sequences were obtained from PBMCs. Source of these receptors: a human donor in good health (CMV status not recorded). Some clones in this sample may be carry-over from other donors' samples.

This clonotype was counted a few times. The chain is built from TRBV7-2 and TRBJ1-5, with no clear D. Germline CDR1 reads SGHTA; CDR2 reads FQGNSA. The CDR3 sequence is 13 residues long. Trimming took 5 bases from V and 8 from J, leaving 13 bases between them. CDR3 DNA sequence: TGTGCCAGCAGCCCGGAATTTGGAAAGCCCCAGCATTTT. Amino acids: CASSPEFGKPQHF.

CDR3 nucleotides: TGTGCCAGCAGTTTAGAATCGGGGCAGGTAGCCTACGAGCAGTACTTC. Translation gives CASSLESGQVAYEQYF. This chain joins TRBV12-3 or TRBV12-4 and TRBJ2-7, with D tentatively TRBD1 or TRBD2 (5 bases each). This CDR3 comprises 16 residues. With 1 base removed from V and 2 bases from J, the gap between germline ends came to 15 bases.

In this sample, this clonotype turned up a few times. CDR3: CASSGEGDAPGQYF. CDR3 DNA: TGTGCCAGCAGTGGGGAGGGTGATGCCCCGGGGCAGTACTTC. The chain combines TRBV2 with TRBJ2-7; 7 bases line up with TRBD2. Losses at the gene ends were 4 bases for V and 9 bases for J; bases not matched to a gene: 12. The CDR3 covers 14 residues. Germline values: CDR1 SNHLY, CDR2 FYNNEI.

The rearrangement joins TRBV5-1 to TRBJ1-2, with 8 bases fitting TRBD1. CDR1 and CDR2 from the germline V gene are SGHRS and YFSETQ. The CDR3 runs to 15 residues. With V trimmed by 3 bases and J by 2 bases, 6 bases remained unmatched. CDR3 bases: TGCGCCAGCAGCTCTTTCGACAGGGGAAACTATGGCTACACCTTC. It codes for CASSSFDRGNYGYTF.

This clonotype was seen a handful of times. This chain connects TRBV5-4 to TRBJ2-1; TRBD1 aligns across 8 bases. V was clipped by 3 bases and J by 2 bases; unmatched bases: 7. Germline CDR1 SGHNT, CDR2 YYREEE (reference sequence). The CDR3 is 16 residues long. CDR3 sequence reads: CASSSARDRTYNEQFF. The CDR3 nucleotides are TGTGCCAGCAGCTCAGCCCGGGACAGGACCTACAATGAGCAGTTCTTC.

This clonotype was seen at least ten times. The genes are TRBV6-1 and TRBJ2-7; 10 bases are a match to TRBD1. Germline values: CDR1 MNHNS, CDR2 SASEGT. The trim removed 6 bases at V and 4 bases at J, leaving 6 bases unmatched. This CDR3 is 14 amino acids long. The CDR3 DNA sequence: TGTGCCAGCAGCGCGACAGGGGGCCAATACGAGCAGTACTTC. Protein sequence: CASSATGGQYEQYF.

Only a few counts were recorded for this clonotype. J is TRBJ2-4 and V is TRBV6-2 or TRBV6-3, with D unresolved. CDR3 length equals 14 residues. In germline, CDR1 is MNHEY, CDR2 SVGEGT. Trimming left V 8 bases short and J 0 bases short, with 11 bases between. The DNA for the CDR3 is TGTGCCAGCCGATGGGGATTAGCCAAAAACATTCAGTACTTC. The encoded protein is CASRWGLAKNIQYF.

The rearrangement uses TRBV10-3 and TRBJ2-7, with TRBD2 matching over 10 bases. Germline CDR1 is ENHRY and CDR2 is SYGVKD. Germline trimming cut 4 bases from V and 3 bases from J; bases unmatched to any gene: 6. The CDR3 extends over 15 amino acids. The CDR3 nucleotides are TGTGCCATCAGTGGGCCTAGCGGGGGCAGCTACGAGCAGTACTTC. Encoded protein: CAISGPSGGSYEQYF.

This clonotype was found a few times. This chain links TRBV4-2 with TRBJ2-7; 7 bases match TRBD2. V lost 0 bases and J lost 1; bases outside the gene matches: 3. The V gene's germline CDR1 is LGHNA and CDR2 YNFKEQ. CDR3 length equals 15 residues. The CDR3 here is CASSQEASGSYEQYF. The DNA for the CDR3 is TGTGCCAGCAGCCAAGAGGCTAGCGGATCCTACGAGCAGTACTTC.

This sequence joins TRBV7-2 and TRBJ1-2; no clear D gene. Trimming took 5 bases from V and 3 from J, leaving 10 bases between them. Looked up from germline, CDR1 is SGHTA and CDR2 is FQGNSA. The CDR3 has 13 residues. This CDR3 is CASSHTVDYGYTF. CDR3 sequence (DNA): TGTGCCAGCAGCCATACGGTGGACTATGGCTACACCTTC.

The rearrangement links TRBV7-2 to TRBJ1-2; tentatively, D is TRBD1 (5 bases). Trimming shortened V by 6 bases and J by 5 bases, and 16 bases separated the two germline ends. The CDR3 is made up of 14 amino acids. Germline CDR1 and CDR2: SGHTA and FQGNSA. DNA for the CDR3: TGTGCCAGCAGTGGACGTGAGGGGCCTTATGGCTACACCTTC. Translation: CASSGREGPYGYTF. The full variable domain, completed using reference TRBV7-2 and TRBJ1-2, is GAGVSQSPSNKVTEKGKDVELRCDPISGHTALYWYRQSLGQGLEFLIYFQGNSAPDKSGLPSDRFSAERTGGSVSTLTIQRTQQEDSAVYLCASSGREGPYGYTFGSGTRLTVV.